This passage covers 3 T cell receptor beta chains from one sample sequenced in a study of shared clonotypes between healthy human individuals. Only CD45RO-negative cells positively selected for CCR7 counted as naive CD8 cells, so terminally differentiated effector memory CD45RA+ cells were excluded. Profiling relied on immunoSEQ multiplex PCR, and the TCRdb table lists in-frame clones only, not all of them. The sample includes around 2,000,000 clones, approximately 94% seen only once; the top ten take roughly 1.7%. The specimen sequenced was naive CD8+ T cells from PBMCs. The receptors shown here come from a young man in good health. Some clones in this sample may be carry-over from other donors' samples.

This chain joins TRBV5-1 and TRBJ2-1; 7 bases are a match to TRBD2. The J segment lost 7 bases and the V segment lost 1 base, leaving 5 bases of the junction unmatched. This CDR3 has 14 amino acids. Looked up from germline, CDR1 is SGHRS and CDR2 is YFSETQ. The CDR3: CASSLWSSGNEQFF. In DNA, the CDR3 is TGCGCCAGCAGCTTGTGGTCTAGCGGAAATGAGCAGTTCTTC.

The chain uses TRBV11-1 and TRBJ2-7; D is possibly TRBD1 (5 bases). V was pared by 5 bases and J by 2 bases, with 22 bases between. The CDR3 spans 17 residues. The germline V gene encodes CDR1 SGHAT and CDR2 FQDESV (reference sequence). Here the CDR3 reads CASSRRGGEWGTYEQYF. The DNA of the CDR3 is TGTGCCAGCAGCCGAAGGGGTGGGGAATGGGGAACCTACGAGCAGTACTTC.

The DNA of the CDR3 is TGCGCCAGCAGCCAAGGACTGGGCATGGTAACTGAGCAGTTCTTC. Its protein product is CASSQGLGMVTEQFF. The chain has TRBV4-1 and TRBJ2-1; D gene unclear. V was clipped by 1 base and J by 9 bases, with 16 bases between them. Germline V lookup: CDR1 MGHRA, CDR2 YSYEKL. The CDR3 runs 15 residues.